The clone carrying this TCR beta chain has just a few counts. Per germline, CDR1 LNHNV and CDR2 YYDKDF (reference sequence). V lost 0 bases, J lost 6 bases, and 12 bases lay in between. The CDR3 is 15 residues long. The source of the sample is a study of blood T cells in healthy people across ages. Study information: For every two T cells, template switching captured about one barcoded beta molecule.

Per-sample PBMC isolation yielded at least 6 million cells. Total RNA was extracted at no less than 5.5 micrograms per sample. Together with a sample-barcoded 5' primer, a J-beta primer mix was included in a second PCR lasting roughly 6 to 12 cycles. A single record per CDR3 protein comes from TCRdb applying MiXCR to the 5' RACE reads. The sample yields about 650,000 distinct CDR3 sequences, roughly 32% seen once. Sequencing was done on a sample of blood. This TCR was recovered from a woman older than 75 in good health. V and J are TRBV15 and TRBJ1-5; no firm D call. For the CDR3, the DNA is TGTGCCACCAGCAGAGATACGGCTTCCGGTCAGCCCCAGCATTTT. Protein product: CATSRDTASGQPQHF. Full variable domain (missing parts from reference TRBV15 and TRBJ1-5): DAMVIQNPRYQVTQFGKPVTLSCSQTLNHNVMYWYQQKSSQAPKLLFHYYDKDFNNEADTPDNFQSRRPNTSFCFLDIRSPGLGDTAMYLCATSRDTASGQPQHFGDGTRLSIL.